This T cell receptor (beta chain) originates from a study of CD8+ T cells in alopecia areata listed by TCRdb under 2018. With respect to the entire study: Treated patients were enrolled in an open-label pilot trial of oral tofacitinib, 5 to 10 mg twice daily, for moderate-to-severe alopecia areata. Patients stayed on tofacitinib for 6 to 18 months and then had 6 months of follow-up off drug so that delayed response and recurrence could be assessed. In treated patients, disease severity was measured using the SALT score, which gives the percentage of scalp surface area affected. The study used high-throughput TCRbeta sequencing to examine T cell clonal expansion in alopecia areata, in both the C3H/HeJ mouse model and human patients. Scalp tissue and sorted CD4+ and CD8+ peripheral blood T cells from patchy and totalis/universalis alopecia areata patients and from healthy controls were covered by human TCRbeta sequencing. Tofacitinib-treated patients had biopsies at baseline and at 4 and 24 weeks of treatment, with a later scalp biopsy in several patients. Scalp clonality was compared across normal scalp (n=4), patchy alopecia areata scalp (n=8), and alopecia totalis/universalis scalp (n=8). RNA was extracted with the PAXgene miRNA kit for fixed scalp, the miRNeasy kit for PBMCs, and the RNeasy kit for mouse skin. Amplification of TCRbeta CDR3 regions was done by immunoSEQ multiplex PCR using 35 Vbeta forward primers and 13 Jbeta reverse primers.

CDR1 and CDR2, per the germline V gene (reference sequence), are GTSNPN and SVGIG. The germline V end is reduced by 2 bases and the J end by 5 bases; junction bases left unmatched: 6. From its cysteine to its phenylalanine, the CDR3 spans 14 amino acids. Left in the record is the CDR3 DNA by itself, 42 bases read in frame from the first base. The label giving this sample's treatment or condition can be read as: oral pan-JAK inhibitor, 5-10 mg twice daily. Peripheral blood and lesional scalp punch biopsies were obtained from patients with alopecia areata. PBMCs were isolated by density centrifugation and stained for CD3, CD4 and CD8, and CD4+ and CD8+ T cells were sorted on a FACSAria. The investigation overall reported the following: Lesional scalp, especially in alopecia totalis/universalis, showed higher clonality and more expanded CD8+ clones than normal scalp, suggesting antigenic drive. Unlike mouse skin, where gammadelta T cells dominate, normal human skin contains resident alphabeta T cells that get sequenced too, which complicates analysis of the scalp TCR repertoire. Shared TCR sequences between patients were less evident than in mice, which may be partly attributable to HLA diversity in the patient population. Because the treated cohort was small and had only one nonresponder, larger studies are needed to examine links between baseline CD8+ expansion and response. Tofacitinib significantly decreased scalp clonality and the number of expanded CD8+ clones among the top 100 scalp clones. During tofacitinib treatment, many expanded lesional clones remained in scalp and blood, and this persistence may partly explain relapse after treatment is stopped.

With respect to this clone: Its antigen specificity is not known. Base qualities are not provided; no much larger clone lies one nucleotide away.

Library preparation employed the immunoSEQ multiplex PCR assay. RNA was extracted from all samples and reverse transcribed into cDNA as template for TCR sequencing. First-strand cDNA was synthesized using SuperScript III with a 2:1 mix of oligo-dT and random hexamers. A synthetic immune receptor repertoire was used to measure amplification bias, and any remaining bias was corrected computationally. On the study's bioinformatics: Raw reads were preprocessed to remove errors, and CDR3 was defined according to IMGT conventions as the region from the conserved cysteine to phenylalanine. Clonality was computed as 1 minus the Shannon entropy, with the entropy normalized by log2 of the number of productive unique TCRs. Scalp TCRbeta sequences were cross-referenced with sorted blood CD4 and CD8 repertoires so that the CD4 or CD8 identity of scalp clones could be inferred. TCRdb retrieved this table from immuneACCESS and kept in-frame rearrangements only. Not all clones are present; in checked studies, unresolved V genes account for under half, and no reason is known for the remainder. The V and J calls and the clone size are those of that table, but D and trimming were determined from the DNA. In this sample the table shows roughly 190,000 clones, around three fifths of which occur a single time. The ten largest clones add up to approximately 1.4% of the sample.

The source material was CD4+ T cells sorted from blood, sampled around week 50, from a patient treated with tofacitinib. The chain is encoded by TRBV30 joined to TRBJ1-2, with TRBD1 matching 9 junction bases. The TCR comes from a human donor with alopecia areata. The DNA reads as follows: TGTGCCTGGAGTCACACAGGGGGCGGTTATGGCTACACCTTC. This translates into CAWSHTGGGYGYTF. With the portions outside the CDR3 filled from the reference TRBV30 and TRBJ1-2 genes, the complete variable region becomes SQTIHQWPATLVQPVGSPLSLECTVEGTSNPNLYWYRQAAGRGLQLLFYSVGIGQISSEVPQNLSASRPQDRQFILSSKKLLLSDSGFYLCAWSHTGGGYGYTFGSGTRLTVV.